Each of the 6 T cell receptor beta chains below was sequenced from the same sample in a study of control samples from healthy donors and cancer patients. The repertoire was sequenced with immunoSEQ multiplex PCR; TCRdb's copy has only in-frame clones and lacks some. The profile covers about 51,000 clones, with around 90% appearing a single time and more than 1.5% taken by the ten largest. Sequencing was performed on PBMCs. These receptors came from a man aged 40-55 years with colorectal cancer.

The chain recombines TRBV12-3 or TRBV12-4 with TRBJ2-5, with no clear D. V dropped 1 base and J dropped 4 bases, with 1 base sitting between them. The CDR3 is 11 amino acids. CDR3 DNA sequence: TGTGCCAGCAGTTTAGGAGAGACCCAGTACTTC. Translated: CASSLGETQYF.

This rearrangement joins TRBV6-5 to TRBJ2-3; D is perhaps TRBD1 (5 bases). The CDR3 contains 16 residues. Germline loops: CDR1 MNHEY, CDR2 SVGAGI. Trimming shortened V by 0 bases and J by 1 base, and 11 bases separated the two germline ends. The CDR3: CASSYSSGYGTDTQYF. The CDR3 region has the DNA TGTGCCAGCAGTTACTCTTCAGGGTACGGCACAGATACGCAGTATTTT.

This sequence joins TRBV6-6 and TRBJ1-6; unclear D gene. Per the germline V gene, CDR1 is MNHNY and CDR2 is SVGAGI (reference sequence). Between the trimmed V and J ends, which lost 11 bases and 0 bases, there was a span of 8 bases. The CDR3 loop spans 13 amino acids. CDR3 sequence (DNA): TGTGCCGGAGGATTCTCCTATAATTCACCCCTCCACTTT. Its translation is CAGGFSYNSPLHF.

The chain joins TRBV7-6 to TRBJ2-5, with 7 nucleotides matching TRBD1. The CDR3 totals 14 residues. Looked up from germline, CDR1 is SGHVS and CDR2 is FNYEAQ. Unmatched junction bases numbered 7, after V lost 5 bases and J lost 4 bases. Written as DNA, the CDR3 is TGTGCCAGCAGCCCTACAGGGGTGGGAGAGACCCAGTACTTC. Its protein product is CASSPTGVGETQYF.

The chain is built from TRBV6-5 and TRBJ2-7; 8 bases agree with TRBD2. The CDR3 consists of 15 residues. Looked up from germline, CDR1 is MNHEY and CDR2 is SVGAGI. The V and J ends lost 6 bases and 2 bases, in that order; junction bases with no gene match: 9. CDR3 sequence reads: CASRGQREYPYEQYF. The CDR3 coding sequence is TGTGCCAGCAGGGGTCAGCGGGAGTACCCCTACGAGCAGTACTTC.

The V and J genes are TRBV28 and TRBJ2-1; TRBD2 aligns across 8 bases. CDR1 MDHEN and CDR2 SYDVKM come from the germline V gene. V lost 6 bases to trimming and J lost 0 bases; unmatched junction nucleotides: 1. The CDR3 is 14 amino acids. The CDR3 DNA reads as TGTGCCAGCAGGAGCGGGAGCTCCTACAATGAGCAGTTCTTC. Translated, it gives CASRSGSSYNEQFF.